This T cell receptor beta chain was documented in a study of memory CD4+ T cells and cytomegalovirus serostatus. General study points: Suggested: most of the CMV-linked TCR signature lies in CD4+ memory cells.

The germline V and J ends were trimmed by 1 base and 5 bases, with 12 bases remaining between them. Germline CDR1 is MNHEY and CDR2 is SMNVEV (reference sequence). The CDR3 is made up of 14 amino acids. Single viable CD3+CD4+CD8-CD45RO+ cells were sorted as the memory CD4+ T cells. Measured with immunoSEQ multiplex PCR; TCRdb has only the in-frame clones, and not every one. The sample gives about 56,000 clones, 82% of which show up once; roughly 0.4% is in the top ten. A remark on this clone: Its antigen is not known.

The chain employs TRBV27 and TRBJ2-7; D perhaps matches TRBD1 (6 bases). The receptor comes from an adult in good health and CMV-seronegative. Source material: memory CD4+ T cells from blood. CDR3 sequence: CASSLFTGNHEQYF. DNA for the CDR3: TGTGCCAGCAGTTTATTTACAGGGAACCACGAGCAGTACTTC.